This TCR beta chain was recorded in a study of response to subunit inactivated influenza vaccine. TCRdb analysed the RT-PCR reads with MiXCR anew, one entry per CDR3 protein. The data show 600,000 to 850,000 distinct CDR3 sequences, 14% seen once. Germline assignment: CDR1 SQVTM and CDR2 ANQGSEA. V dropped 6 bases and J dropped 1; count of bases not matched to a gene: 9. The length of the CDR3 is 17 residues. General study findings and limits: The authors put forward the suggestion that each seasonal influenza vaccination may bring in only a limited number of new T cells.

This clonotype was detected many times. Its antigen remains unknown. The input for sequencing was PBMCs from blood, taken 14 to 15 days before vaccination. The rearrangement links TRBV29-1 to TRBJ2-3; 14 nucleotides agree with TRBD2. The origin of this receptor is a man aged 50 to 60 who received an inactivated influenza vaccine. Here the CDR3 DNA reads TGCAGCGTCCCCGGGACTAGCGGGAGAGGGGGCACAGATACGCAGTATTTT. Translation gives CSVPGTSGRGGTDTQYF.